This T cell receptor beta chain was observed in a study of CD8+CD57+ T cells in acquired aplastic anemia. About the study: The DNA of sorted CD4+ and CD8+ cells averaged 3.2 ug.

Genomic DNA was employed as the template in profiling TCR beta VDJ and CDR3. One entry per CDR3 protein, called by TCRdb with MiXCR from the reads. Of roughly 61,000 distinct CDR3 sequences detected, about 56% appear once; the ten largest clones hold 15% to 20%. The length of the CDR3 is 13 residues. Trimming cost V 0 bases and J 9 bases, with 12 bases left between them. The germline gives CDR1 DFQATT, CDR2 SNEGSKA (reference sequence). This clonotype was recorded many times. Previously, flow cytometry had revealed CD8+CD57+ cell expansion in the patients chosen for sequencing. None of the patients had been given any therapy when their blood was sampled.

Sequenced input: sorted CD4+, CD8+, or CD8+CD57+ T cells (not recorded which) from PBMCs. The chain has TRBV20-1 and TRBJ2-4; D is undetermined. The TCR sequence derives from a human donor with aplastic anemia. This CDR3 reads CSARDLSDGIQYF. The CDR3, as DNA: TGCAGTGCTAGAGATCTAAGCGACGGCATTCAGTACTTC.